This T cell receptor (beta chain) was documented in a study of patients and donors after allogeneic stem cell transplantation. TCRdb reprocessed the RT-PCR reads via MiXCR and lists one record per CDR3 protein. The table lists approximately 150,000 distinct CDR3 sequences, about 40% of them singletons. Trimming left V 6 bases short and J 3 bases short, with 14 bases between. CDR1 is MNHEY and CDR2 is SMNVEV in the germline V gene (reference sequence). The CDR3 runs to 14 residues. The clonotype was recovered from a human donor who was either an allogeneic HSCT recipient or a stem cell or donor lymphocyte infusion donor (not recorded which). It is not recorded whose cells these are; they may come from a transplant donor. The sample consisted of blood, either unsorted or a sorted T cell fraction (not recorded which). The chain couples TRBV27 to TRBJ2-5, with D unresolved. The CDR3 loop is CASRRQAGEETQYF. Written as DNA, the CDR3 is TGTGCCAGCAGGAGGCAGGCTGGGGAAGAGACCCAGTACTTC.